These 16 T cell receptor beta chains originate from one sample sequenced in a study of identical twins. MiXCR, applied by TCRdb to the 5' RACE reads, yields one record per CDR3 protein. The sample shows about 1.7 million distinct CDR3 sequences, 25% to 35% of them seen only once. Input material: cord blood. The receptors shown here come from a newborn girl in good health.

The chain couples TRBV20-1 to TRBJ2-5; D is unclear. Deletions cut 0 bases from V and 2 bases from J, with 13 bases between. The CDR3 has 15 residues. Germline V gives CDR1 DFQATT, CDR2 SNEGSKA (reference sequence). The CDR3: CSARDIRSRQETQYF. The DNA for the CDR3 is TGCAGTGCTAGAGATATCCGTTCTCGACAAGAGACCCAGTACTTC.

A few counts support this clonotype. J is TRBJ2-3 and V is TRBV7-9, with 10 bases fitting TRBD2. The CDR3 runs 17 residues. Trimming took 5 bases from V and 8 from J; bases not matched to a gene: 16. The germline V gene encodes CDR1 SEHNR and CDR2 FQNEAQ (reference sequence). The CDR3: CASSPEFVAGGFGTQYF. In DNA, the CDR3 is TGTGCCAGCAGCCCCGAATTTGTAGCGGGGGGCTTCGGTACGCAGTATTTT.

The table lists this clonotype with a few counts. The V and J genes are TRBV20-1 and TRBJ1-5, with 10 nucleotides matching TRBD1. The J segment lost 0 bases and the V segment lost 5 bases, leaving 10 bases of the junction unmatched. CDR3 size: 17 residues. Per germline, CDR1 DFQATT and CDR2 SNEGSKA (reference sequence). CDR3 loop: CSAARQGAISSNQPQHF. DNA for the CDR3: TGCAGTGCTGCCCGACAGGGGGCCATATCTAGCAATCAGCCCCAGCATTTT.

This clonotype was observed a few times. The chain joins TRBV15 to TRBJ1-2; D is unclear. CDR1 is LNHNV, CDR2 YYDKDF, per germline (reference sequence). The CDR3 totals 14 residues. The ends were cut back, 0 bases at V and 2 bases at J, with 7 bases in the middle. CDR3 in amino acids: CATSRDRLNYGYTF. The DNA for the CDR3 is TGTGCCACCAGCAGAGATAGACTAAACTATGGCTACACCTTC.

The chain employs TRBV10-3 and TRBJ1-2; 7 positions match TRBD1. This CDR3 contains 13 residues. Germline V gives CDR1 ENHRY, CDR2 SYGVKD. With 2 bases clipped from V and 6 bases from J, the junction kept 3 bases outside the gene matches. CDR3: CAISERGRNGYTF. CDR3 in DNA: TGTGCCATCAGTGAGAGGGGGCGGAATGGCTACACCTTC.

This sequence joins TRBV28 and TRBJ2-7, with D unresolved. Germline V gene sequence: CDR1 MDHEN, CDR2 SYDVKM. Trimming shortened V by 1 base and J by 0 bases, and 10 bases separated the two germline ends. The CDR3 spans 15 residues. The CDR3 here is CASSLFSPDSYEQYF. In DNA form, the CDR3 reads TGTGCCAGCAGTTTATTTAGCCCGGACTCCTACGAGCAGTACTTC. The variable domain in full, with the rest retrieved from reference TRBV28 and TRBJ2-7, is DVKVTQSSRYLVKRTGEKVFLECVQDMDHENMFWYRQDPGLGLRLIYFSYDVKMKEKGDIPEGYSVSREKKERFSLILESASTNQTSMYLCASSLFSPDSYEQYFGPGTRLTVT.

This clonotype occurred a few times. V is TRBV28 and J is TRBJ2-7; TRBD2 agrees at 13 bases. Germline CDR1 is MDHEN and CDR2 is SYDVKM. This CDR3 region has 14 residues. J was trimmed by 6 bases and V by 6 bases; bases with no gene match: 5. CDR3 loop: CASSQGLAGFEQYF. The CDR3 region has the DNA TGTGCCAGCAGCCAGGGACTAGCGGGGTTCGAGCAGTACTTC.

This rearrangement joins TRBV6-1 to TRBJ1-1; 7 bases are a match to TRBD1. In germline, CDR1 is MNHNS, CDR2 SASEGT. Trimming cost V 6 bases and J 3 bases; bases outside gene matches: 4. This CDR3 spans 13 amino acids. The CDR3: CASRAGGDTEAFF. In DNA, the CDR3 is TGTGCCAGCAGGGCAGGGGGGGACACTGAAGCTTTCTTT.

This chain joins TRBV29-1 and TRBJ2-2; tentative D call: TRBD1 (6 bases). This CDR3 contains 14 residues. V lost 6 bases, J lost 1 base, and 12 bases lay in between. CDR1 is SQVTM, CDR2 ANQGSEA, per germline. This CDR3 reads CSVPGQRNTGELFF. CDR3 DNA sequence: TGCAGCGTGCCAGGACAGAGGAACACCGGGGAGCTGTTTTTT.

The CDR3 DNA reads as TGTGCCAGCAGCTCCAGGGACAGAGGGGCCAATTCACCCCTCCACTTT. Translation gives CASSSRDRGANSPLHF. The gene calls are TRBV13 and TRBJ1-6; TRBD1 matches at 7 bases. The CDR3 consists of 16 residues. With V trimmed by 4 bases and J by 7 bases, 10 bases remained unmatched. CDR1 and CDR2 from the germline V gene are PRHDT and FYEKMQ (reference sequence).

The V gene is TRBV20-1, the J gene TRBJ2-5; TRBD1 aligns across 10 bases. The DNA matches TRBJ2-7 better at its end, which makes the J call doubtful. From germline, CDR1 is DFQATT and CDR2 SNEGSKA (reference sequence). This CDR3 comprises 15 residues. In DNA form, the CDR3 reads TGCAGTGCTCTTAACCCATCCGGGACAGGGGACGAGCAGTACTTC. Translated: CSALNPSGTGDEQYF.

This clonotype was picked up many times. V usage is TRBV12-3 or TRBV12-4 and J usage is TRBJ2-3; no clear D gene. Trimming cost V 6 bases and J 6 bases, with 7 bases left between them. The CDR3 has 11 residues. The CDR3 spells CASSPRDTQYF. The CDR3 DNA follows: TGTGCCAGCAGCCCCAGGGATACGCAGTATTTT.

J is TRBJ2-1 and V is TRBV27; D is perhaps TRBD2 (6 bases). V was pared by 5 bases and J by 4 bases, with 18 bases between. The CDR3 is 16 residues long. CDR1 and CDR2 (germline): MNHEY, SMNVEV (reference sequence). The CDR3 sequence: CASSAGTPYDYNEQFF. Written as DNA, the CDR3 is TGTGCCAGCAGTGCCGGGACTCCATATGATTACAATGAGCAGTTCTTC.

V gene TRBV5-1 combines with J gene TRBJ2-1; TRBD2 agrees at 10 bases. Germline CDR1 reads SGHRS; CDR2 reads YFSETQ. The CDR3 sequence is 15 residues long. V was clipped by 4 bases and J by 8 bases; unmatched bases: 9. CDR3: CASSLAGAFSYEQFF. The CDR3 DNA follows: TGCGCCAGCAGCCTAGCGGGGGCGTTTAGTTATGAGCAGTTCTTC.

Only a few counts were recorded for this clonotype. The rearrangement links TRBV6-5 to TRBJ1-2; 8 bases are a match to TRBD1. The CDR3 has 14 amino acids. V shed 6 bases, J shed 4 bases, and the junction held 7 bases outside the gene matches. CDR1 and CDR2 from the germline V gene are MNHEY and SVGAGI. The chain's CDR3 is CASSTDRVGYGYTF. CDR3 nucleotides: TGTGCCAGCAGCACGGACAGGGTCGGCTATGGCTACACCTTC.

This clonotype was counted only a few times. The chain links TRBV4-2 to TRBJ2-4; no reliable D call. V was trimmed by 1 base and J by 0 bases, leaving 10 bases between them. Germline V CDR1 and CDR2: LGHNA, YNFKEQ. The CDR3 has 16 residues. DNA for the CDR3: TGTGCCAGCAGCCAAGGGATCAAGCTAGCCAAAAACATTCAGTACTTC. Its protein product is CASSQGIKLAKNIQYF.